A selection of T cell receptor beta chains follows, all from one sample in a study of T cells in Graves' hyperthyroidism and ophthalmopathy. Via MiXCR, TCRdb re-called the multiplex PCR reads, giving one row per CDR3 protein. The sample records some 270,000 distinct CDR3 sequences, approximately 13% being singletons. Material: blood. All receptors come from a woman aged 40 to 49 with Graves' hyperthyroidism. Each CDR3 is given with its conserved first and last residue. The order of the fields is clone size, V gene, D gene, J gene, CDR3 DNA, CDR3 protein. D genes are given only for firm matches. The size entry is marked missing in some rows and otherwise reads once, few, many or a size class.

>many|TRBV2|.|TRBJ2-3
TGTGCCAGCAGTAACGGGTTCACAGATACGCAGTATTTT
CASSNGFTDTQYF
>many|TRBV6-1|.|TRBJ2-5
TGTGCCAGCAGTCAGGGACGGAAACAAGAGACCCAGTACTTC
CASSQGRKQETQYF
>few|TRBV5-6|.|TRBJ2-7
TGTGCCAGCAGAACAGGGTTGCGGTCTTACGAGCAGTACTTC
CASRTGLRSYEQYF
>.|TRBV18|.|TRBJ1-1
TGTGCCAGCTCGCCTGGGGAAGGGTTGGACCGGGGCACTGAAGCTTTCTTT
CASSPGEGLDRGTEAFF
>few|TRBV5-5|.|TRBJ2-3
TGTGCCAGCAGCTCACTCGAGACATCTTCAGATACGCAGTATTTT
CASSSLETSSDTQYF
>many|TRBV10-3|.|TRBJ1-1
TGTGCCATCAGTGTCCGAGGAACTGAAGCTTTCTTT
CAISVRGTEAFF
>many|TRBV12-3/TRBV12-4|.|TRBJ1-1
TGTGCCAGCAGCCCCAGGGCCGTGGGTGAAGCTTTCTTT
CASSPRAVGEAFF
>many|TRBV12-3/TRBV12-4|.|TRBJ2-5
TGTGCCAGCAGTTTTGGAGGGAACCAAGAGACCCAGTACTTC
CASSFGGNQETQYF
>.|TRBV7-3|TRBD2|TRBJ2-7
TGTGCCAGCAGCGTAGCGGGAGGGCCAGGGGAGCAGTACTTC
CASSVAGGPGEQYF
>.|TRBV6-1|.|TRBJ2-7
TGTGCCAGCAGTCAGACCCTGGCCGCCGACGAGCAGTACTTC
CASSQTLAADEQYF
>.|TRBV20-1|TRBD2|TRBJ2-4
TGCAGTGCTAGAGCTCACCGCGGGACTAGCAGGGCCAAAAACATTCAGTACTTC
CSARAHRGTSRAKNIQYF
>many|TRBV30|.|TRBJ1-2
TGTGCCTACACCTCTGGCGGGAGCGTTGGCTACACCTTC
CAYTSGGSVGYTF
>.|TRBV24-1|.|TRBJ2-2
TGTGCCACCAGTGATTCGCAAAGACAGACCGGGGAGCTGTTTTTT
CATSDSQRQTGELFF
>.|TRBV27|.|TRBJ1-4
TGTGCCAGCAGTTCGGGCAGGGGCCATGAAAAACTGTTTTTT
CASSSGRGHEKLFF
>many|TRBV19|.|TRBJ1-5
TGTGCCAGCGGGACACTCAATCAGCCCCAGCATTTT
CASGTLNQPQHF
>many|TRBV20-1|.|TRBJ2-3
TGCAGTGCCGAAAAGCTCGCTAGCGTGGGGGGTCCAGATACGCAGTATTTT
CSAEKLASVGGPDTQYF
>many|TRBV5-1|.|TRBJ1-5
TGCGCCAGCAGCTTGGGCTGGGGTAGCAATCAGCCCCAGCATTTT
CASSLGWGSNQPQHF
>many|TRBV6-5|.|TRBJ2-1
TGTGCCAGCAGTTACTCGAGACTCTCGAGTGAGCAGTTCTTC
CASSYSRLSSEQFF
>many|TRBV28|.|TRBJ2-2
TGTGCCAGCAGTTTGTGGAGGAACACCGGGGAGCTGTTTTTT
CASSLWRNTGELFF
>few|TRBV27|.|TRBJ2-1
TGTGCCAGCAGTTTATTGGGGGGCAATGAGCAGTTCTTC
CASSLLGGNEQFF
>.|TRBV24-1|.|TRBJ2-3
TGTGCCACCGCGGGGCCGGGGCAGGTCACAGATACGCAGTATTTT
CATAGPGQVTDTQYF
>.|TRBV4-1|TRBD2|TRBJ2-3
TGCGCCAGCAGCCGCGGACTAGCGGGAGATGCAGATACGCAGTATTTT
CASSRGLAGDADTQYF
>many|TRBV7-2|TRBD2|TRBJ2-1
TGTGCCAGCAGCCTAACCGGGACTAGCGACAATGAGCAGTTCTTC
CASSLTGTSDNEQFF
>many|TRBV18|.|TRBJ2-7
TGTGCCAGCTCCGGTACTAGTCTGGACGAGCAGTACTTC
CASSGTSLDEQYF
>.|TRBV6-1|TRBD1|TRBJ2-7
TGTGCCAGCAGACCCCACCCCCGGACAGGGGGGCCCTACGAGCAGTACTTC
CASRPHPRTGGPYEQYF
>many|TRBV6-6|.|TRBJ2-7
TGTGCCAGCAGTTACGGCCAGAACTACGAGCAGTACTTC
CASSYGQNYEQYF
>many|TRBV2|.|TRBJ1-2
TGTGCCAGCTACCAGGGGAACGGCTACACCTTC
CASYQGNGYTF
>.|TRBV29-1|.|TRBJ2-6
TGCAGCGTCTTCTCAGGGGAACCCTCTGGGGCCAACGTCCTGACTTTC
CSVFSGEPSGANVLTF
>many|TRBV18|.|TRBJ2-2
TGTGCCAGCTCACCAGACACCGGGGAGCTGTTTTTT
CASSPDTGELFF
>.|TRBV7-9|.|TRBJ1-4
TGTGCCAGCAGCTTAGGACAGGAAACGGAAAAACTGTTTTTT
CASSLGQETEKLFF
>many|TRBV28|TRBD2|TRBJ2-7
TGTGCCAGCAGTCCCGGGACTACCCCCTACGAGCAGTACTTC
CASSPGTTPYEQYF